This is a list of T cell receptor beta chains from one sample in a study of CD8 T cells in Susac syndrome. TCRdb used MiXCR to reprocess the immunoSEQ multiplex PCR reads, holding one entry per CDR3 protein. Of more than 95,000 distinct CDR3 sequences listed, roughly 93% are singletons. Material for sequencing was CD4+ T cells from PBMCs. The receptors were sampled from a human donor with multiple sclerosis. Both conserved end residues are part of each CDR3. The D gene is left open where the match is weak. Expanded clones get a size class; other rows say once, few or many, or leave the size out.

v_gene: TRBV25-1
abundance: -
d_gene: -
j_gene: TRBJ1-2
CDR3nt: TGTGCCAGCAGCCTTCCCGGACACCCGGACTATGGCTACACCTTC
CDR3aa: CASSLPGHPDYGYTF

v_gene: TRBV11-2
abundance: once
d_gene: TRBD1
j_gene: TRBJ1-2
CDR3nt: TGTGCCAGCAGCTTAATGCAGGGGGTAGGGTATGGCTACACCTTC
CDR3aa: CASSLMQGVGYGYTF

v_gene: TRBV7-3
abundance: -
d_gene: TRBD1
j_gene: TRBJ2-1
CDR3nt: TGTGCCAGCAGCTTAAAAGGCTCCATCAGGGGGCTCTACAATGAGCAGTTCTTC
CDR3aa: CASSLKGSIRGLYNEQFF

v_gene: TRBV6-2/TRBV6-3
abundance: -
d_gene: -
j_gene: TRBJ1-1
CDR3nt: TGTGCCAGCAGTCGATACTCCTCTATCGGCGACACTGAAGCTTTCTTT
CDR3aa: CASSRYSSIGDTEAFF

v_gene: TRBV5-6
abundance: -
d_gene: -
j_gene: TRBJ1-2
CDR3nt: TGTGCCAGCAGCTTGGATGGTGGCTACACCTTC
CDR3aa: CASSLDGGYTF

v_gene: TRBV6-6
abundance: -
d_gene: -
j_gene: TRBJ2-5
CDR3nt: TGTGCCAGCAGCCTTGGGAACAGTCAAGAGACCCAGTACTTC
CDR3aa: CASSLGNSQETQYF

v_gene: TRBV18
abundance: -
d_gene: -
j_gene: TRBJ1-2
CDR3nt: TGTGCCAGCTCCTCCTACGGGACGGGAGGACGGTATGGCTACACCTTC
CDR3aa: CASSSYGTGGRYGYTF

v_gene: TRBV2
abundance: -
d_gene: -
j_gene: TRBJ1-6
CDR3nt: TGTGCCAGCAGTGATTCTCTGGGGGCGTTAAATTCACCCCTCCACTTT
CDR3aa: CASSDSLGALNSPLHF

v_gene: TRBV25-1
abundance: -
d_gene: -
j_gene: TRBJ2-7
CDR3nt: TGTGCCAGCAGCCTACATTTAGCCTCCGAGCAGTACTTC
CDR3aa: CASSLHLASEQYF

v_gene: TRBV20-1
abundance: -
d_gene: -
j_gene: TRBJ2-7
CDR3nt: TGCAGTGCTAGTTGGCAAACGGAGTCCCACTACGAGCAGTACTTC
CDR3aa: CSASWQTESHYEQYF

v_gene: TRBV7-2
abundance: -
d_gene: -
j_gene: TRBJ2-7
CDR3nt: TGTGCCAGCAGCTTAGGTAGCGGTACCTACGAGCAGTACTTC
CDR3aa: CASSLGSGTYEQYF

v_gene: TRBV6-5
abundance: -
d_gene: -
j_gene: TRBJ2-7
CDR3nt: TGTGCCAGCAGCCGGAGGGGAGCAGCCTACGAGCAGTACTTC
CDR3aa: CASSRRGAAYEQYF

v_gene: TRBV11-2
abundance: -
d_gene: TRBD1
j_gene: TRBJ1-1
CDR3nt: TGTGCCAGCAGCTCAGGGACAGGGCTGAACACTGAAGCTTTCTTT
CDR3aa: CASSSGTGLNTEAFF

v_gene: TRBV18
abundance: -
d_gene: -
j_gene: TRBJ2-7
CDR3nt: TGTGCCAGCTCGTCCGGGGCAGGGGGGACCCCCGAGCAGTACTTC
CDR3aa: CASSSGAGGTPEQYF

v_gene: TRBV12-3/TRBV12-4
abundance: -
d_gene: -
j_gene: TRBJ2-2
CDR3nt: TGTGCCAGCAGTTTAGGGGGAATCGGCACCGGGGAGCTGTTTTTT
CDR3aa: CASSLGGIGTGELFF

v_gene: TRBV20-1
abundance: -
d_gene: TRBD2
j_gene: TRBJ2-1
CDR3nt: TGCAGTGCTAGAGATCTCCTAAGCGTAGCGGGGGACTTTGATGAGCAGTTCTTC
CDR3aa: CSARDLLSVAGDFDEQFF

v_gene: TRBV7-9
abundance: -
d_gene: -
j_gene: TRBJ2-7
CDR3nt: TGTGCCAGCAGCTCCGGAAGGGAGCAGTACTTC
CDR3aa: CASSSGREQYF